This TCR beta chain was obtained from a study of blood T cell repertoires in COVID-19. Study background: PBMCs, B-cell-depleted T cells, or T cells provided the cDNA or gDNA that made up the material.

Authors' analysis steps: Amplification of reference gene primers provided the estimated nucleated cell counts. Sequencing was performed with immunoSEQ multiplex PCR; in TCRdb, only in-frame clones are kept and a portion is missing. V, J and clone size are taken as reported in that table, and D and trimming were inferred from the DNA itself. There are 53,000 or so clones in the sample; over 70% occur only once, and 15% lies in the top ten. V lost 8 bases, J lost 1 base, and 4 bases stayed unmatched. Germline V gives CDR1 SGHTA, CDR2 FQGTGA. The CDR3 length is 13 residues. The source material was peripheral blood. This receptor was taken from a human donor with active or convalescent COVID-19. The donor label of this sample is uncertain. V gene TRBV7-3 combines with J gene TRBJ1-1; TRBD1 aligns across 7 bases. CDR3 DNA: TGTGCCAGCGGAGAGGGGGCGAACACTGAAGCTTTCTTT. It codes for CASGEGANTEAFF.